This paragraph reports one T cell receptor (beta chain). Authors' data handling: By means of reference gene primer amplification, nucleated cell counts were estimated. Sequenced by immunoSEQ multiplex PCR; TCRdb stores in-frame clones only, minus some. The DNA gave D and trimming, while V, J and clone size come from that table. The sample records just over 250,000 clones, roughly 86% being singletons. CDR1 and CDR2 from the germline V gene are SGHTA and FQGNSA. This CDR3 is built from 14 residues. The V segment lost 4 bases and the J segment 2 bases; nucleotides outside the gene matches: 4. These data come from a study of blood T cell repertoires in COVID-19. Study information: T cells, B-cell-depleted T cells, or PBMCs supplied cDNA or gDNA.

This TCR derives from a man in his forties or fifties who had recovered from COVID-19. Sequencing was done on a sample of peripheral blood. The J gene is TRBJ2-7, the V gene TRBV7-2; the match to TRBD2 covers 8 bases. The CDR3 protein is CASSSTSETYEQYF. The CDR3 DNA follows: TGTGCCAGCAGCTCGACTAGCGAGACCTACGAGCAGTACTTC.